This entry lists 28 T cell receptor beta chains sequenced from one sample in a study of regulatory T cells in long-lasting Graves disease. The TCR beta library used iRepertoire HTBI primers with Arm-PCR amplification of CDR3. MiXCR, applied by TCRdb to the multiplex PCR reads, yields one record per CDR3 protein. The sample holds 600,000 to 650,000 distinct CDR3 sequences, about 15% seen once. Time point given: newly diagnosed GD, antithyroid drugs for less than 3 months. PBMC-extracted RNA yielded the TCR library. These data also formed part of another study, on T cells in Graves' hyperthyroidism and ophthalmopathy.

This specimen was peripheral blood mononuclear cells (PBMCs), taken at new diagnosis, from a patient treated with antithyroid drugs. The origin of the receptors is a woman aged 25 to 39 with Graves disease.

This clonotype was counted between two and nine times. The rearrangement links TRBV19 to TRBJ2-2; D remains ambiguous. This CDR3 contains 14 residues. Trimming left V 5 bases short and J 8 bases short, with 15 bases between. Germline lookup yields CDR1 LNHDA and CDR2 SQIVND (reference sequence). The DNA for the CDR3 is TGTGCCAGTAGTTCGAACGCCCCGTCTGGGGAGCTGTTTTTT. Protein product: CASSSNAPSGELFF.

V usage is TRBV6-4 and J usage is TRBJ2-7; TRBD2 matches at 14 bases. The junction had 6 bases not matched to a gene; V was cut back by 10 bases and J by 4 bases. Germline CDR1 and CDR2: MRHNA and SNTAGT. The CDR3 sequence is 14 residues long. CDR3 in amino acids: CATPGLAGAYEQYF. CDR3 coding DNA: TGTGCCACCCCGGGACTAGCGGGAGCTTACGAGCAGTACTTC.

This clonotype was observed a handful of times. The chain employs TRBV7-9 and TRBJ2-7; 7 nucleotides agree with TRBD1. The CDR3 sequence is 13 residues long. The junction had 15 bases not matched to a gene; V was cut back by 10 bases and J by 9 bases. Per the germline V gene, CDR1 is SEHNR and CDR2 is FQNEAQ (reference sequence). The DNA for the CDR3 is TGTGCCACCAGAAGTGGGACAGAGACGTCGCAGTACTTC. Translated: CATRSGTETSQYF.

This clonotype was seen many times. CDR3 DNA sequence: TGTGCCAAAACCAGACTAGCGGGAGAGGTAGATACGCAGTATTTT. This sequence encodes CAKTRLAGEVDTQYF. This rearrangement joins TRBV7-9 to TRBJ2-3; 12 positions match TRBD2. J gave up 5 bases and V 10 bases, and 10 bases lay outside the gene matches. Germline V CDR1 and CDR2: SEHNR, FQNEAQ (reference sequence). The CDR3 spans 15 residues.

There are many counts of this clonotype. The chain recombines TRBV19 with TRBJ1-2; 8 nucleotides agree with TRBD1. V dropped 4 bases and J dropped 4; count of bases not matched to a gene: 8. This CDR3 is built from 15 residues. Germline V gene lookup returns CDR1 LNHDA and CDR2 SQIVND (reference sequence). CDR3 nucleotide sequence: TGTGCCAGTAGTAAAGCACGACAGGGGATCTATGGCTACACCTTC. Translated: CASSKARQGIYGYTF.

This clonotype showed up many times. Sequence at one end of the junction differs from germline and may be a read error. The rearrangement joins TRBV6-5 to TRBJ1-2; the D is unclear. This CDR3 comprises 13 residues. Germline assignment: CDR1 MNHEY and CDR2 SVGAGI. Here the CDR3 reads CASSYIGPGLPSF. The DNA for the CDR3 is TGTGCCAGCAGTTACATAGGGCCTGGACTCCCCTCCTTC.

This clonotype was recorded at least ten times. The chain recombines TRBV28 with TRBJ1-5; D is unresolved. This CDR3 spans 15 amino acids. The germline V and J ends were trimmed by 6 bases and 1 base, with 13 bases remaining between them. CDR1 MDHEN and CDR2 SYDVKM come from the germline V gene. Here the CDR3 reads CASSRAAGSNQPQHF. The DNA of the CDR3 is TGTGCCAGCAGCCGCGCCGCCGGGAGCAATCAGCCCCAGCATTTT.

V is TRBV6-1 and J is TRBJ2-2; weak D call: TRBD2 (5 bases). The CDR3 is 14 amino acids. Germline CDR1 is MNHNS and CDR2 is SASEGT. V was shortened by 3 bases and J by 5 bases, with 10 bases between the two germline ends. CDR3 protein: CASSDRDKTGELFF. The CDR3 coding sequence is TGTGCCAGCAGTGACCGGGATAAAACCGGGGAGCTGTTTTTT.

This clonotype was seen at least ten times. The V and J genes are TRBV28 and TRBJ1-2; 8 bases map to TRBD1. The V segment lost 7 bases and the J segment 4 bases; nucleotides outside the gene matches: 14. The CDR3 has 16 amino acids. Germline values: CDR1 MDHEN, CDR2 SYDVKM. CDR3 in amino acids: CASTPPPGGLGYGYTF. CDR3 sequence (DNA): TGTGCCAGCACTCCACCGCCAGGGGGCTTGGGCTATGGCTACACCTTC.

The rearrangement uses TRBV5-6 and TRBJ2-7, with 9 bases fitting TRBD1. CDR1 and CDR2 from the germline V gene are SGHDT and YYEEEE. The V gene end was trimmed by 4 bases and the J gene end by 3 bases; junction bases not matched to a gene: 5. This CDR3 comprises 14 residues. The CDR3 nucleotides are TGTGCCAGCAGCCGAACGGGACAGGGCTACGAGCAGTACTTC. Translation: CASSRTGQGYEQYF.

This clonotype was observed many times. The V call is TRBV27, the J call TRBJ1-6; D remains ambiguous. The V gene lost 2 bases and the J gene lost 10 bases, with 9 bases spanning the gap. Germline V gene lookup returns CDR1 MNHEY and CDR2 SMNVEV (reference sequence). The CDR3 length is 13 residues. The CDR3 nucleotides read TGTGCCAGCAGTTTAGTGGCTGGATCACCCCTCCACTTT. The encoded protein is CASSLVAGSPLHF.

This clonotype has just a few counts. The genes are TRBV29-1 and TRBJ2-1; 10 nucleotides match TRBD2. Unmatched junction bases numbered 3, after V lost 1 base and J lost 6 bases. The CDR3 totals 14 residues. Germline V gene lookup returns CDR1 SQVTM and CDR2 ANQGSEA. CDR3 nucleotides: TGCAGCGTTGAAGGAGCTAGCGGGAGCAATGAGCAGTTCTTC. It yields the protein CSVEGASGSNEQFF.

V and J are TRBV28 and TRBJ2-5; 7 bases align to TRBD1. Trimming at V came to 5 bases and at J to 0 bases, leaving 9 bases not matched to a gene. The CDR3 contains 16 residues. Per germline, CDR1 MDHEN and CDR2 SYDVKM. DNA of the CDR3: TGTGCCAGCAGTCCCCCCGGGACAGCCAACCAAGAGACCCAGTACTTC. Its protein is CASSPPGTANQETQYF.

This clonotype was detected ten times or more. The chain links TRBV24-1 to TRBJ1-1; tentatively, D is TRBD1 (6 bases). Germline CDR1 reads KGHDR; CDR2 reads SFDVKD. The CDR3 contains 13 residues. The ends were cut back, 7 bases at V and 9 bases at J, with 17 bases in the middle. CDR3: CATSPSKGGKAFF. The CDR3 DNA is TGTGCCACCAGCCCCTCCAAGGGGGGGAAAGCTTTCTTT.

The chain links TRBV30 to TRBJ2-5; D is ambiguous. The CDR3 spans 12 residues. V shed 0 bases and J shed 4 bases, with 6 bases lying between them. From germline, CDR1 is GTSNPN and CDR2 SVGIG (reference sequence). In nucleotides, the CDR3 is TGTGCCTGGAGTGTGATCTTAGAGACCCAGTACTTC. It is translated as CAWSVILETQYF.

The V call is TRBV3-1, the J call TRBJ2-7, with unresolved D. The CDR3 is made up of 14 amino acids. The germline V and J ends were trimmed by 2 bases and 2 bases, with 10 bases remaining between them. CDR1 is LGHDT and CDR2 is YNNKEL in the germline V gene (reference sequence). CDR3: CASSQYSNPYEQYF. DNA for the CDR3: TGTGCCAGCAGCCAATACTCAAACCCCTACGAGCAGTACTTC.

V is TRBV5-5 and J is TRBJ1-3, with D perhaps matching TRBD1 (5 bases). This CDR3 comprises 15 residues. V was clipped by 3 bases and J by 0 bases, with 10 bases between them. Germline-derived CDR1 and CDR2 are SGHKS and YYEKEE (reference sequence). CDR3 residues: CASSSDSTSGNTIYF. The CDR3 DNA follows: TGTGCCAGCAGCTCCGACAGCACCTCTGGAAACACCATATATTTT.

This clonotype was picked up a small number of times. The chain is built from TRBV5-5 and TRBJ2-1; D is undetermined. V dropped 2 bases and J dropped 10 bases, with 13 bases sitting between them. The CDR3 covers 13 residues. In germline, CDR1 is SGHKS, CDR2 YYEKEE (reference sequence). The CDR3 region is CASSFQTPDEQFF. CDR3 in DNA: TGTGCCAGCAGCTTTCAGACTCCCGACGAGCAGTTCTTC.

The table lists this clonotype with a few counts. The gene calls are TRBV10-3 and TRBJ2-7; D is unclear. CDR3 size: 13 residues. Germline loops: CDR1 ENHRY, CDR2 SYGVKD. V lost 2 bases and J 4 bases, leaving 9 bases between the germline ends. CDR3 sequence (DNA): TGTGCCATCAGTGAGAGACTCGTATACGAGCAGTACTTC. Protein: CAISERLVYEQYF.

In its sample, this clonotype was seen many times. CDR3 sequence reads: CASSEAMYGYTF. The CDR3 bases are TGTGCCAGCAGTGAAGCCATGTATGGCTACACCTTC. The V call is TRBV2, the J call TRBJ1-2; D gene ambiguous. This CDR3 is built from 12 residues. Looked up from germline, CDR1 is SNHLY and CDR2 is FYNNEI. V dropped 0 bases and J dropped 5 bases, with 4 bases sitting between them. The variable domain in full, completed from reference TRBV2 and TRBJ1-2, reads EPEVTQTPSHQVTQMGQEVILRCVPISNHLYFYWYRQILGQKVEFLVSFYNNEISEKSEIFDDQFSVERPDGSNFTLKIRSTKLEDSAMYFCASSEAMYGYTFGSGTRLTVV.

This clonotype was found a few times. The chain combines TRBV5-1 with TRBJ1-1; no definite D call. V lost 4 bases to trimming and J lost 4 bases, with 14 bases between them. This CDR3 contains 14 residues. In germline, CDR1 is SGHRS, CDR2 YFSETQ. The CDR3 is CASSAVTGGTEAFF. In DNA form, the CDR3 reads TGCGCCAGCAGCGCAGTCACGGGCGGCACTGAAGCTTTCTTT.

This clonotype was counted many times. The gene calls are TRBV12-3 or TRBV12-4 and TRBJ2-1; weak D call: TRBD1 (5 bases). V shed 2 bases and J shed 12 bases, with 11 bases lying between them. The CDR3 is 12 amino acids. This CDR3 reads CASSLQGQGQFF. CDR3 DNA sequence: TGTGCCAGCAGTTTACAGGGCCAGGGGCAGTTCTTC.

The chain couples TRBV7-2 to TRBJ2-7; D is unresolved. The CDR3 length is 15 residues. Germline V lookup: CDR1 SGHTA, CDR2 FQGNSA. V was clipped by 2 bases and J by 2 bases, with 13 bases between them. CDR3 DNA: TGTGCCAGCAGCTTAAGCCCTAGTGTTACCTACGAGCAGTACTTC. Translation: CASSLSPSVTYEQYF.

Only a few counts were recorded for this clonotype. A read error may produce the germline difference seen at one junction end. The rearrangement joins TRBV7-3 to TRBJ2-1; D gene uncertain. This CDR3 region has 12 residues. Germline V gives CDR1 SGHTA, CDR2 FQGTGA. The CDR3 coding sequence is TGTGCCAGCAGCCCCCTAAACAATGAGCAGTCCTTC. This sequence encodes CASSPLNNEQSF.

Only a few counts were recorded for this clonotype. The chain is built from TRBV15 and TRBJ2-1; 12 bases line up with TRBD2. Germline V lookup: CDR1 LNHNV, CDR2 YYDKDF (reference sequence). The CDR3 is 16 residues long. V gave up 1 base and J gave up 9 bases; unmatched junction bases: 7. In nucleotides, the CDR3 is TGTGCCACCAGCAGAGCTAGCGGGAGGGGGGGAGGTGAGCAGTTCTTC. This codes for CATSRASGRGGGEQFF.

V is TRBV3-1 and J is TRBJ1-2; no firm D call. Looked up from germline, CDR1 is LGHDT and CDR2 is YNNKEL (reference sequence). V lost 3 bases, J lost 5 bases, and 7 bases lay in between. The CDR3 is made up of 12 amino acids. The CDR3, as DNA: TGTGCCAGCAGCCAGGGGAAGTATGGCTACACCTTC. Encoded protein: CASSQGKYGYTF.

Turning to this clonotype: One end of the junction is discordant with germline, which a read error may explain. CDR3 loop: CASSPHGTGSPEQYF. CDR3 bases: TGCGCCAGCAGCCCCCACGGGACAGGGTCCCCCGAGCAGTACTTC. The genes are TRBV11-2 and TRBJ2-7, with 9 bases that match TRBD1. Germline V gives CDR1 SGHAT, CDR2 FQNNGV. This CDR3 is 15 amino acids long.

CDR3: CSAGNREGRETQYF. The CDR3 DNA reads as TGCAGTGCGGGGAACAGGGAGGGCCGGGAGACCCAGTACTTC. The chain uses TRBV20-1 and TRBJ2-5; TRBD2 is a possible D gene (7 bases). V was clipped by 6 bases and J by 5 bases, with 19 bases between them. This CDR3 has 14 residues. Germline CDR1 and CDR2: DFQATT and SNEGSKA (reference sequence).